The 14 T cell receptor beta chains below all came from one sample that was sequenced in a study of T cell responses to AZD1222 COVID-19 vaccine. This table comes from immunoSEQ multiplex PCR, and its TCRdb copy is limited to in-frame clones, with some not included. This table has roughly 99,000 clones, 75% to 90% appearing once. This material consisted of peripheral blood, taken on day 0 of AZD1222 vaccination. The receptors were gathered from an adult in good health.

The gene calls are TRBV7-2 and TRBJ2-7; 7 nucleotides align to TRBD2. The V gene's germline CDR1 is SGHTA and CDR2 FQGNSA. Trimming cost V 7 bases and J 3 bases; bases outside gene matches: 9. This CDR3 contains 14 residues. The CDR3 DNA reads TGTGCCAGCACCGCCAGGGAGGGAGGCTACGAGCAGTACTTC. This sequence encodes CASTAREGGYEQYF.

The chain combines TRBV7-2 with TRBJ2-5; 11 nucleotides line up with TRBD2. Germline V gene data show CDR1 as SGHTA and CDR2 as FQGNSA. The junction had 12 bases not matched to a gene; V was cut back by 5 bases and J by 4 bases. The CDR3 has 17 residues. For the CDR3, the DNA is TGTGCCAGCAGCCCAGGCCAACTAGCGGGGGCCCGAGAGACCCAGTACTTC. Translating it yields CASSPGQLAGARETQYF.

The rearrangement joins TRBV30 to TRBJ2-4; possibly TRBD1 for D (5 bases). V dropped 2 bases and J dropped 8 bases, with 7 bases sitting between them. Looked up from germline, CDR1 is GTSNPN and CDR2 is SVGIG (reference sequence). CDR3 length: 11 amino acids. Written as DNA, the CDR3 is TGTGCCTGGAGTTTAGGGGACATTCAGTACTTC. Translation: CAWSLGDIQYF.

The chain uses TRBV5-5 and TRBJ1-1; TRBD1 is a possible D gene (6 bases). Germline V lookup: CDR1 SGHKS, CDR2 YYEKEE (reference sequence). The CDR3 is made up of 15 amino acids. V lost 0 bases and J lost 1, with 10 bases in between. CDR3 region: CASSLAGGRNTEAFF. CDR3 DNA: TGTGCCAGCAGCTTGGCCGGGGGCCGGAACACTGAAGCTTTCTTT.

The chain links TRBV6-6 to TRBJ2-1; 7 nucleotides match TRBD2. Germline CDR1 and CDR2: MNHNY and SVGAGI (reference sequence). Trimming cost V 8 bases and J 6 bases; bases outside gene matches: 4. The CDR3 contains 12 residues. CDR3 coding DNA: TGTGCCAGCGAGACTAGCAGCAATGAGCAGTTCTTC. Amino acids: CASETSSNEQFF.

The chain uses TRBV24-1 and TRBJ2-3, with D perhaps TRBD2 (6 bases). Germline V CDR1 and CDR2: KGHDR, SFDVKD. The V gene lost 9 bases and the J gene lost 2 bases, with 20 bases spanning the gap. There are 16 residues in the CDR3. For the CDR3, the DNA is TGTGCCACCGGCGACCGGGACTCAAGATACACAGATACGCAGTATTTT. Amino acid sequence: CATGDRDSRYTDTQYF.

The chain couples TRBV5-5 to TRBJ2-3; no definite D call. Trimming took 0 bases from V and 2 from J, leaving 16 bases between them. Germline V gene sequence: CDR1 SGHKS, CDR2 YYEKEE (reference sequence). The CDR3 length is 17 residues. The CDR3, as DNA: TGTGCCAGCAGCTTGGGGCCCCAAGGATCATACACAGATACGCAGTATTTT. Its translation: CASSLGPQGSYTDTQYF.

V is TRBV7-8 and J is TRBJ1-5; D possibly corresponds to TRBD1 (5 bases). Germline V lookup: CDR1 SGHVS, CDR2 FQNEAQ. The CDR3 covers 16 residues. Trimming removed 0 bases from V and 4 bases from J, with 13 bases in between. The DNA of the CDR3 is TGTGCCAGCAGCTTAGCGCGACAGATAACGAATCAGCCCCAGCATTTT. It codes for CASSLARQITNQPQHF.

In this sample, this clone turned up once. The CDR3 sequence is CASSKRTSWETQYF. For the CDR3, the DNA is TGTGCCAGCAGTAAACGGACTAGCTGGGAGACCCAGTACTTC. This chain joins TRBV2 and TRBJ2-5; TRBD2 matches at 8 bases. Germline V gives CDR1 SNHLY, CDR2 FYNNEI. CDR3 length: 14 amino acids. V shed 5 bases and J 5 bases; nucleotides not matched to a gene: 7.

This chain links TRBV7-2 with TRBJ1-5; TRBD1 might be the D (6 bases). This CDR3 spans 16 amino acids. The ends were cut back, 5 bases at V and 1 base at J, with 15 bases in the middle. CDR1 and CDR2 (germline): SGHTA, FQGNSA. The CDR3 region has the DNA TGTGCCAGCAGCGGAACCAGGGGAAGGAGCAATCAGCCCCAGCATTTT. Its protein is CASSGTRGRSNQPQHF.

The genes are TRBV5-1 and TRBJ2-3, with TRBD2 matching 8 bases. Germline loops: CDR1 SGHRS, CDR2 YFSETQ. Losses at the gene ends were 4 bases for V and 7 bases for J; bases not matched to a gene: 17. The CDR3 length is 17 residues. CDR3 residues: CASSPGLASTFGNTQYF. As DNA, the CDR3 is TGCGCCAGCAGCCCCGGACTAGCCTCGACTTTCGGGAATACGCAGTATTTT.

The rearrangement uses TRBV28 and TRBJ1-3; no firm D call. Between the trimmed V and J ends, which lost 2 bases and 5 bases, there was a span of 16 bases. This CDR3 has 16 amino acids. Germline V gene data show CDR1 as MDHEN and CDR2 as SYDVKM. CDR3 amino acids: CASSLVRVRTRNTIYF. CDR3 DNA sequence: TGTGCCAGCAGTTTAGTAAGGGTGCGAACGAGAAACACCATATATTTT.

In this sample, this clone turned up a few times. The chain has TRBV11-2 and TRBJ1-5; D perhaps matches TRBD1 (5 bases). The CDR3 is 15 residues long. Trimming shortened V by 0 bases and J by 6 bases, and 12 bases separated the two germline ends. Germline values: CDR1 SGHAT, CDR2 FQNNGV. CDR3 protein: CASSLDSGGAQPQHF. DNA for the CDR3: TGTGCCAGCAGCTTAGATTCCGGGGGAGCTCAGCCCCAGCATTTT.

This chain connects TRBV11-2 to TRBJ2-7, with D tentatively TRBD1 or TRBD2 (6 bases each). The CDR3 runs to 16 residues. CDR1 and CDR2 from the germline V gene are SGHAT and FQNNGV. V lost 5 bases to trimming and J lost 4 bases, with 21 bases between them. The CDR3 DNA reads TGTGCCAGCAGCATAAGACCCTGGGGGGACATATACGAGCAGTACTTC. This translates into CASSIRPWGDIYEQYF.